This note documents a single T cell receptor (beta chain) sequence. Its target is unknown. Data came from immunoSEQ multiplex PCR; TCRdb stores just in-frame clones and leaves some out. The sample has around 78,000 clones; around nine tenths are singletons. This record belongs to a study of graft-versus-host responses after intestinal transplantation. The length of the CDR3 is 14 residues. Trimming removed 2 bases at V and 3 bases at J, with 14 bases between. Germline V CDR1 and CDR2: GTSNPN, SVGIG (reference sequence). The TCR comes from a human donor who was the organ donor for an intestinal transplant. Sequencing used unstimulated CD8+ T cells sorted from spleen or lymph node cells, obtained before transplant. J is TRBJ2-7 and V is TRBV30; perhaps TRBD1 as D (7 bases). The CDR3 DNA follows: TGTGCCTGGAGTTTGCGGGACAGTAACTACGAGCAGTACTTC. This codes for CAWSLRDSNYEQYF.